These T cell receptor beta chains were read from a single sample in a study of cytomegalovirus exposure and HLA in healthy donors. The repertoire was sequenced with immunoSEQ multiplex PCR; TCRdb's copy has only in-frame clones and lacks some. The sample yields some 98,000 clones, roughly 70% seen once. The sample taken for sequencing was PBMCs. All receptors come from a middle-aged man in good health and CMV-seronegative. The CDR3 runs from the conserved cysteine through the conserved F or W. D genes are given only for firm matches. Clone size is stated in some rows and not others, as once, few, many or a class when expanded.

CDR3	DNA	D	V	J	size
CASSLAGVLEQFF	TGTGCCAGCAGCTTGGCGGGGGTCCTTGAGCAGTTCTTC	.	TRBV5-8	TRBJ2-1	.
CASSPPASGANVLTF	TGTGCCAGCTCACCACCAGCCTCTGGGGCCAACGTCCTGACTTTC	.	TRBV18	TRBJ2-6	once
CASRVNPRVHEQYF	TGTGCAAGTCGCGTAAACCCCCGGGTCCACGAGCAGTACTTC	.	TRBV12-2	TRBJ2-7	few
CATGTSGRADEQFF	TGTGCCACAGGGACTAGCGGGAGGGCGGATGAGCAGTTCTTC	TRBD2	TRBV19	TRBJ2-1	.
CAISERDTRNTEAFF	TGTGCCATCAGTGAGAGGGACACTCGGAACACTGAAGCTTTCTTT	.	TRBV10-3	TRBJ1-1	.
CASSLPSGSNTEAFF	TGCGCCAGCAGCTTGCCTTCCGGGTCGAACACTGAAGCTTTCTTT	.	TRBV5-1	TRBJ1-1	.
CASSLPLNTEAFF	TGTGCCAGTAGTCTACCCCTGAACACTGAAGCTTTCTTT	.	TRBV19	TRBJ1-1	.
CASSLRHPNTEAFF	TGTGCCAGCAGCTTACGACACCCGAACACTGAAGCTTTCTTT	.	TRBV7-3	TRBJ1-1	.
CASSALAGINTGELFF	TGTGCCAGCAGCGCACTAGCGGGGATAAACACCGGGGAGCTGTTTTTT	TRBD2	TRBV9	TRBJ2-2	many
CASSQEGAGGYNEQFF	TGTGCCAGCAGCCAAGAGGGGGCGGGGGGATACAATGAGCAGTTCTTC	TRBD2	TRBV4-2	TRBJ2-1	.
CASSQTLAWGYTF	TGTGCCAGCAGCCAGACTTTAGCGTGGGGCTACACCTTC	.	TRBV11-2	TRBJ1-2	.
CASSLANHGAWSEQYF	TGTGCCAGCAGCTTGGCCAACCACGGCGCCTGGAGCGAGCAGTACTTC	.	TRBV5-6	TRBJ2-7	.
CASSLDPGYGYTF	TGTGCCAGCAGCCTAGACCCAGGGTATGGCTACACCTTC	.	TRBV11-2	TRBJ1-2	.
CAWGGQDNQPQHF	TGTGCCTGGGGGGGACAGGATAATCAGCCCCAGCATTTT	TRBD1	TRBV30	TRBJ1-5	few
CASSAGVSHEQYF	TGTGCCAGCAGCGCGGGGGTTAGCCACGAGCAGTACTTC	.	TRBV9	TRBJ2-7	.
CATGDSPGNTIYF	TGTGCCACCGGCGACAGTCCTGGAAACACCATATATTTT	.	TRBV6-1	TRBJ1-3	.
CASSARTGVWYEQYF	TGTGCCAGCAGTGCGAGGACAGGGGTGTGGTACGAGCAGTACTTC	TRBD1	TRBV28	TRBJ2-7	.
CASSQTGEYEQYF	TGTGCCAGCAGCCAAACGGGAGAGTACGAGCAGTACTTC	.	TRBV14	TRBJ2-7	.
CASSLSPTGLYEQYF	TGTGCCAGCAGCTTAAGCCCCACAGGATTATACGAGCAGTACTTC	.	TRBV11-2	TRBJ2-7	few
CASTSGTTNTGELFF	TGTGCCAGCACCTCCGGGACTACTAACACCGGGGAGCTGTTTTTT	TRBD2	TRBV6-6	TRBJ2-2	.
CASSLRGLAGVQAPYEQYF	TGTGCCAGCAGCTTACGTGGACTAGCGGGAGTTCAGGCGCCCTACGAGCAGTACTTC	TRBD2	TRBV7-3	TRBJ2-7	.
CASSESRQGITEAFF	TGTGCCAGCAGTGAATCCAGACAGGGTATAACTGAAGCTTTCTTT	TRBD1	TRBV25-1	TRBJ1-1	.
CASREQRNTEAFF	TGTGCCAGCAGGGAACAGAGGAACACTGAAGCTTTCTTT	.	TRBV7-2	TRBJ1-1	.
CASSNPAAGGGYTF	TGTGCCAGTAGTAACCCGGCAGCCGGAGGTGGCTACACCTTC	.	TRBV19	TRBJ1-2	.